These T cell receptor beta chains were read from a single sample in a study of T cells in localized non-small cell lung cancer. The method was immunoSEQ multiplex PCR; TCRdb's version includes in-frame clones alone and lacks a portion of them. The table records roughly 84,000 clones, around nine tenths of them present only once. The starting material was peripheral blood, obtained before any cancer treatment. The receptors derive from a woman between 40 and 69 years old with stage I squamous cell lung carcinoma. The CDR3 runs from the conserved cysteine through the conserved F or W. Fields, in order: CDR3 protein, CDR3 DNA, J gene, clone size, V gene, D gene, CDR3 length. D genes are given only for firm matches. A clone size is listed for some rows: how often the clone was seen (once, few, many), or a class if it is expanded.

CASSAGTGTGGPRNPYGYTF | TGTGCCAGTAGTGCCGGAACCGGGACAGGGGGCCCCCGGAATCCATATGGCTACACCTTC | TRBJ1-2 | once | TRBV19 | TRBD1 | 20
CASKGQSSYEQYF | TGCGCCAGCAAGGGACAGAGCTCCTACGAGCAGTACTTC | TRBJ2-7 | - | TRBV5-1 | TRBD1 | 13
CASSFWTGTYNEQFF | TGTGCCAGCAGTTTCTGGACAGGGACCTACAATGAGCAGTTCTTC | TRBJ2-1 | - | TRBV5-6 | TRBD1 | 15
CASTRQLNTGELFF | TGTGCCTCTACCCGCCAGCTCAACACCGGGGAGCTGTTTTTT | TRBJ2-2 | - | TRBV19 | - | 14
CASSLWIGDTQYF | TGTGCCAGCAGCTTGTGGATTGGAGATACGCAGTATTTT | TRBJ2-3 | - | TRBV5-6 | - | 13
CASSIGTQGGQPQHF | TGTGCCAGTAGTATCGGTACCCAGGGAGGTCAGCCCCAGCATTTT | TRBJ1-5 | - | TRBV19 | - | 15
CASSQDLRGETQYF | TGTGCCAGCAGCCAAGATTTAAGAGGGGAGACCCAGTACTTC | TRBJ2-5 | - | TRBV4-2 | - | 14
CASTSTGGAGGYTF | TGTGCCAGCACCTCAACCGGGGGGGCCGGTGGCTACACCTTC | TRBJ1-2 | - | TRBV6-1 | - | 14
CASSLQGTTGELFF | TGTGCCAGCAGCCTACAGGGTACCACCGGGGAGCTGTTTTTT | TRBJ2-2 | - | TRBV7-3 | - | 14
CASSRTSSTDTQYF | TGTGCCAGCAGCAGGACTAGCTCCACAGATACGCAGTATTTT | TRBJ2-3 | - | TRBV11-2 | TRBD2 | 14
CASSGRTLGSPLHF | TGTGCCAGCAGTGGCAGAACCCTTGGTTCACCCCTCCACTTT | TRBJ1-6 | once | TRBV28 | - | 14
CASSSSEGESYKDGYTF | TGCGCCAGCAGCTCCTCGGAGGGAGAGTCATATAAAGATGGCTACACCTTC | TRBJ1-2 | - | TRBV5-1 | - | 17
CASSLEGPYYEQYF | TGTGCCAGCAGCTTGGAGGGGCCCTACTACGAGCAGTACTTC | TRBJ2-7 | - | TRBV5-8 | - | 14
CASSLGNNYGYTF | TGTGCCAGCAGCTTAGGGAATAACTATGGCTACACCTTC | TRBJ1-2 | - | TRBV5-4 | - | 13
CASMDRSNYGYTF | TGTGCCAGCATGGACAGGTCAAACTATGGCTACACCTTC | TRBJ1-2 | few | TRBV6-1 | TRBD1 | 13
CAWSGQDQPQHF | TGTGCCTGGAGTGGACAAGATCAGCCCCAGCATTTT | TRBJ1-5 | - | TRBV30 | - | 12
CAISAGGTGGGTEAFF | TGTGCCATCAGTGCGGGGGGAACAGGGGGAGGCACTGAAGCTTTCTTT | TRBJ1-1 | - | TRBV10-3 | TRBD1 | 16